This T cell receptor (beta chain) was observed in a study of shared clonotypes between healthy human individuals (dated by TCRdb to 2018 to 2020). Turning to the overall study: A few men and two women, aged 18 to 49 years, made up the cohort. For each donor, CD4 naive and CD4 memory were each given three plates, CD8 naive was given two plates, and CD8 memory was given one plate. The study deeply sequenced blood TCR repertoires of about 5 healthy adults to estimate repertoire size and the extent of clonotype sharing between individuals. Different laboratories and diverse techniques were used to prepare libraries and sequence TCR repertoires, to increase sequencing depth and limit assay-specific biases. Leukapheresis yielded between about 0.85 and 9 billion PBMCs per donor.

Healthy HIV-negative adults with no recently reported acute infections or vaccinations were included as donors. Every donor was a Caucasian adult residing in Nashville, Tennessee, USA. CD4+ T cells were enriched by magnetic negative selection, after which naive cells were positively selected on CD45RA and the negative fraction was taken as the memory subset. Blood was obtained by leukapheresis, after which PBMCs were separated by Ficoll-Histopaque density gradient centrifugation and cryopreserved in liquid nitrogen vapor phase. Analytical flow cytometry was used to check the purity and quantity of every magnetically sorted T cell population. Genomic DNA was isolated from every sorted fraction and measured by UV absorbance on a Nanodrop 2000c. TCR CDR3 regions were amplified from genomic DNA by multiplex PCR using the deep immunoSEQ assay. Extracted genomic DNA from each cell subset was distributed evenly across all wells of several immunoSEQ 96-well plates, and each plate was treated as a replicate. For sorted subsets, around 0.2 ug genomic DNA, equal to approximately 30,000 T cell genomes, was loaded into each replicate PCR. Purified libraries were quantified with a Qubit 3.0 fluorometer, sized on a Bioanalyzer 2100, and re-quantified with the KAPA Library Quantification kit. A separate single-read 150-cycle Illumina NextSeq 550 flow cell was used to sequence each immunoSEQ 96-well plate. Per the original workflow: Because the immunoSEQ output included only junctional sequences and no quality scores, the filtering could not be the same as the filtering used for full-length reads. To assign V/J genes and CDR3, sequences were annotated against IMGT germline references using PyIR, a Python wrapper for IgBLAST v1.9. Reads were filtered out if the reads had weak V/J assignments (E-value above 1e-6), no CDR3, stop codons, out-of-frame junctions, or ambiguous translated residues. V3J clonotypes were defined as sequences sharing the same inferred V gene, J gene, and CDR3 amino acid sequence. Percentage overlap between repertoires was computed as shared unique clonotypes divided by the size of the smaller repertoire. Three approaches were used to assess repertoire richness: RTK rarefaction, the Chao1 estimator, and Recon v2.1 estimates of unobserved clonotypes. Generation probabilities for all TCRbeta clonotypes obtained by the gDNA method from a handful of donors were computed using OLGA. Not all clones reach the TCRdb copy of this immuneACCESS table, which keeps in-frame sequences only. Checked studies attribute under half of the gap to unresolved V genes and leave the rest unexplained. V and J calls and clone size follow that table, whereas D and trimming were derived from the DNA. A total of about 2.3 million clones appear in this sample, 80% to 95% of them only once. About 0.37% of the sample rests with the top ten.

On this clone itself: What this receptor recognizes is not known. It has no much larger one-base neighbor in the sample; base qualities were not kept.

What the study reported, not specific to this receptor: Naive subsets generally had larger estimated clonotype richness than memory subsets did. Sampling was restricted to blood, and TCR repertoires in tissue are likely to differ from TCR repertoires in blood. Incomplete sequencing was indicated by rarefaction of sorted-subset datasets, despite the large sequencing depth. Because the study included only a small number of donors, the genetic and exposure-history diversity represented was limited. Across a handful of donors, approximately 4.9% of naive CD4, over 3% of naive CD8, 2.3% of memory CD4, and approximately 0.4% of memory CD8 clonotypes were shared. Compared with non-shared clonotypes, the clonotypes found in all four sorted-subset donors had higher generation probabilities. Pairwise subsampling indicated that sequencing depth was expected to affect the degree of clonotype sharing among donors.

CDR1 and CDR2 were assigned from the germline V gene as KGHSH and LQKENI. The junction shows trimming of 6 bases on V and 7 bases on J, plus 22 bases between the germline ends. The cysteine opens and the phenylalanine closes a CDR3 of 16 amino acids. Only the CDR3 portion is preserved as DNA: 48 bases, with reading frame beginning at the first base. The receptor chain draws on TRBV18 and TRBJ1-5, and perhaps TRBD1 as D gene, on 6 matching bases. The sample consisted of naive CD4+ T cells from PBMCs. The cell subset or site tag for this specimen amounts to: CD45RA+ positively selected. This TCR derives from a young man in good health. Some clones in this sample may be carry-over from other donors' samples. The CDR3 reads CASSQGSPVGGQPQHF. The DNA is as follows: TGTGCCAGCTCCCAAGGCTCACCCGTAGGGGGGCAGCCCCAGCATTTT.